The following is a TCR beta chain sequence with its context. Original handling: Scientists estimated how many nucleated cells there were by amplifying reference gene primers. The assay was immunoSEQ multiplex PCR, and TCRdb's table has in-frame clones only and misses some. From that table come the V and J calls and clone size; the DNA was used to work out D and trimming. Here the sample spans roughly 80,000 clones, 86% being singletons. This CDR3 spans 16 amino acids. V gave up 3 bases and J gave up 1 base, with 12 bases separating them. The germline V gene encodes CDR1 KGHSH and CDR2 LQKENI. The data originate from a study of blood T cell repertoires in COVID-19. Study-wide background: Collection of acute and convalescent COVID-19 samples took place in the United States, Italy and Spain.

This chain links TRBV18 with TRBJ2-2; a possible D gene is TRBD1 (6 bases). The material sequenced was peripheral blood. This TCR derives from a woman in her sixties with acute or convalescent COVID-19. Here the CDR3 reads CASSPQGQMNTGELFF. CDR3 sequence (DNA): TGTGCCAGCTCACCCCAGGGACAAATGAACACCGGGGAGCTGTTTTTT.